Presented here are 32 T cell receptor beta chains from one specimen sequenced in a study of OX40 agonist ivuxolimab in advanced cancers. Some clones are missing from TCRdb's copy, which holds only in-frame ones; the method was immunoSEQ multiplex PCR. In the table there are 65,000 to 85,000 clones, approximately 81% of which are singletons. The sample was CD4+ or CD8+ T cells sorted from blood, taken in a trial of the OX40 agonist ivuxolimab. The source is an adult with an advanced solid tumor such as melanoma, head and neck, liver or kidney cancer.

The rearrangement uses TRBV5-1 and TRBJ2-2; D remains ambiguous. The germline V gene has CDR1 SGHRS and CDR2 YFSETQ. Between the trimmed V and J ends, which lost 1 base and 1 base, there was a span of 5 bases. This CDR3 is 14 amino acids long. CDR3 amino acids: CASSLMGNTGELFF. CDR3 sequence (DNA): TGCGCCAGCAGCTTGATGGGGAACACCGGGGAGCTGTTTTTT. Complete variable domain (other parts from reference TRBV5-1 and TRBJ2-2): KAGVTQTPRYLIKTRGQQVTLSCSPISGHRSVSWYQQTPGQGLQFLFEYFSETQRNKGNFPGRFSGRQFSNSRSEMNVSTLELGDSALYLCASSLMGNTGELFFGEGSRLTVL.

J is TRBJ2-2 and V is TRBV27; D is unclear. The CDR3 length is 14 residues. Looked up from germline, CDR1 is MNHEY and CDR2 is SMNVEV (reference sequence). With 6 bases removed from V and 6 bases from J, the gap between germline ends came to 14 bases. For the CDR3, the DNA is TGTGCCAGCAGCCCTATGAGGCAATCCGGGGAGCTGTTTTTT. It yields the protein CASSPMRQSGELFF.

The rearrangement uses TRBV28 and TRBJ2-3, with D maybe TRBD2 (6 bases). Looked up from germline, CDR1 is MDHEN and CDR2 is SYDVKM. There are 12 residues in the CDR3. Trimming took 6 bases from V and 8 from J, leaving 12 bases between them. The CDR3 is CASSPDSGTQYF. The DNA of the CDR3 is TGTGCCAGCAGCCCAGATAGCGGTACGCAGTATTTT.

The rearrangement uses TRBV11-3 and TRBJ2-5, with no clear D. CDR3 length equals 13 residues. Germline values: CDR1 SGHNT, CDR2 YENEEA. The germline V and J ends were trimmed by 1 base and 11 bases, with 14 bases remaining between them. CDR3 in amino acids: CASSLGRRREQYF. CDR3 in DNA: TGTGCCAGCAGCTTAGGACGACGTCGAGAGCAGTACTTC.

This clone was counted a single time. This chain joins TRBV7-9 and TRBJ2-3; D is ambiguous. From germline, CDR1 is SEHNR and CDR2 FQNEAQ (reference sequence). The CDR3 covers 15 residues. The V and J ends lost 1 base and 0 bases respectively, with 8 bases between them. CDR3 bases: TGTGCCAGCAGCTTAGGCACTTTAAGCACAGATACGCAGTATTTT. Amino acid sequence: CASSLGTLSTDTQYF.

This chain uses TRBV7-9 with TRBJ2-3, with D perhaps matching TRBD2 (6 bases). CDR3 length: 15 amino acids. Trimming removed 5 bases from V and 6 bases from J, with 18 bases in between. CDR1 and CDR2 from the germline V gene are SEHNR and FQNEAQ (reference sequence). The CDR3, as DNA: TGTGCCAGCAGCCCAGTCTGGGCTGCGGGGGATACGCAGTATTTT. Its protein is CASSPVWAAGDTQYF.

The V gene is TRBV28, the J gene TRBJ2-5; D possibly uses TRBD1 or TRBD2 (5 bases each). The CDR3 runs to 15 residues. The germline V and J ends were trimmed by 6 bases and 4 bases, with 18 bases remaining between them. Germline V gene sequence: CDR1 MDHEN, CDR2 SYDVKM. CDR3 DNA: TGTGCCAGCAGCCATTCAGGGTTCGGGATAGAGACCCAGTACTTC. Translation: CASSHSGFGIETQYF.

In this sample, this clone turned up a few times. The chain employs TRBV5-1 and TRBJ2-1; 7 bases fit TRBD1. Germline assignment: CDR1 SGHRS and CDR2 YFSETQ. The CDR3 runs 14 residues. V shed 4 bases and J 8 bases; nucleotides not matched to a gene: 9. This CDR3 reads CASSSGLGGDEQFF. The CDR3 bases are TGCGCCAGCAGCAGCGGTTTAGGGGGCGATGAGCAGTTCTTC. Full variable domain (rest looked up from reference TRBV5-1 and TRBJ2-1): KAGVTQTPRYLIKTRGQQVTLSCSPISGHRSVSWYQQTPGQGLQFLFEYFSETQRNKGNFPGRFSGRQFSNSRSEMNVSTLELGDSALYLCASSSGLGGDEQFFGPGTRLTVL.

This clone was counted a few times. This chain uses TRBV2 with TRBJ2-1; D ambiguous. The CDR3 covers 11 residues. CDR1 and CDR2 (germline): SNHLY, FYNNEI. Trimming removed 4 bases at V and 14 bases at J, with 12 bases between. CDR3 nucleotide sequence: TGTGCCAGCAGTGTTAGGGAAAGAGAGTTCTTC. The encoded protein is CASSVREREFF.

The CDR3 region is CAVQKGQPGGEQYF. In nucleotides, the CDR3 is TGTGCCGTCCAGAAGGGACAGCCTGGGGGCGAGCAGTACTTC. The chain links TRBV6-6 to TRBJ2-7, with 7 bases matching TRBD1. V shed 11 bases, J shed 6 bases, and the junction held 16 bases outside the gene matches. CDR1 is MNHNY, CDR2 SVGAGI, per germline (reference sequence). The CDR3 has 14 residues.

This clone was seen once. The chain is built from TRBV28 and TRBJ1-5, with D perhaps matching TRBD1 (6 bases). The CDR3 contains 18 residues. Germline CDR1 MDHEN, CDR2 SYDVKM. V shed 2 bases and J shed 1 base, with 18 bases lying between them. The CDR3 reads CASSLRWYGGPSNQPQHF. CDR3 nucleotide sequence: TGTGCCAGCAGTTTAAGGTGGTATGGGGGGCCGAGCAATCAGCCCCAGCATTTT.

This clone was found once. The chain is built from TRBV19 and TRBJ2-3; D could derive from TRBD1 or TRBD2 (6 bases each). The CDR3 has 17 residues. Germline V gives CDR1 LNHDA, CDR2 SQIVND (reference sequence). Trimming removed 7 bases from V and 6 bases from J, with 26 bases in between. DNA of the CDR3: TGTGCCAGTACTCAACCGGGACTCAAGGGGGGCATTGATACGCAGTATTTT. This sequence encodes CASTQPGLKGGIDTQYF.

The chain links TRBV5-4 to TRBJ1-1; D may be TRBD1 (5 bases). CDR3 length equals 14 residues. V dropped 4 bases and J dropped 0 bases, with 10 bases sitting between them. CDR1 SGHNT and CDR2 YYREEE come from the germline V gene (reference sequence). CDR3: CASSVQGVNTEAFF. The CDR3 region has the DNA TGTGCCAGCAGCGTGCAGGGAGTGAACACTGAAGCTTTCTTT.

This clone showed up just a few times. J is TRBJ2-2 and V is TRBV7-9, with D perhaps matching TRBD1 or TRBD2 (6 bases each). CDR1 SEHNR and CDR2 FQNEAQ come from the germline V gene (reference sequence). Trimming stripped 5 bases from V and 8 bases from J, with 18 bases between. The CDR3 is 15 amino acids. The CDR3 DNA reads TGTGCCAGCAGCATACCTGGACAGCGGGCTGGGGAGCTGTTTTTT. Translation: CASSIPGQRAGELFF.

This clone appeared once. This chain links TRBV28 with TRBJ2-7; 8 bases are shared with TRBD1. The CDR3 length is 13 residues. Germline V gene data show CDR1 as MDHEN and CDR2 as SYDVKM. V was pared by 8 bases and J by 0 bases, with 3 bases of the junction left unmatched. In nucleotides, the CDR3 is TGTGCCAGCTGGGACAGGAGCTCCTACGAGCAGTACTTC. Translated: CASWDRSSYEQYF. The full variable domain, with the rest looked up from reference TRBV28 and TRBJ2-7, is DVKVTQSSRYLVKRTGEKVFLECVQDMDHENMFWYRQDPGLGLRLIYFSYDVKMKEKGDIPEGYSVSREKKERFSLILESASTNQTSMYLCASWDRSSYEQYFGPGTRLTVT.

The chain uses TRBV10-2 and TRBJ2-3, with D uncertain. V dropped 3 bases and J dropped 2 bases, with 6 bases sitting between them. The germline V gene encodes CDR1 WSHSY and CDR2 SAAADI. The CDR3 extends over 13 amino acids. The CDR3 spells CASSDQATDTQYF. DNA for the CDR3: TGCGCCAGCAGTGATCAGGCCACAGATACGCAGTATTTT.

V gene TRBV19 combines with J gene TRBJ1-1; D is unresolved. The V gene's germline CDR1 is LNHDA and CDR2 SQIVND (reference sequence). Trimming cost V 5 bases and J 2 bases, with 3 bases left between them. The CDR3 length is 11 residues. In DNA, the CDR3 is TGTGCCAGTAGTCTAAACACTGAAGCTTTCTTT. Protein sequence: CASSLNTEAFF.

The rearrangement joins TRBV10-3 to TRBJ2-5; either TRBD1 or TRBD2 may fit D (6 bases each). V was clipped by 0 bases and J by 5 bases, with 13 bases between them. In germline, CDR1 is ENHRY, CDR2 SYGVKD. There are 15 residues in the CDR3. The CDR3, as DNA: TGTGCCATCAGTGAGTCCCCGGGGGCGAGGGAGACCCAGTACTTC. Translating gives CAISESPGARETQYF.

V is TRBV6-6 and J is TRBJ2-7; D ambiguous. The CDR3 spans 12 residues. Trimming took off 5 bases at V and 0 bases at J, with 5 bases between the two ends. The V gene's germline CDR1 is MNHNY and CDR2 SVGAGI (reference sequence). The CDR3: CASSRSSYEQYF. The CDR3 DNA reads as TGTGCCAGCAGTAGGAGCTCCTACGAGCAGTACTTC.

This sequence joins TRBV9 and TRBJ1-5, with 9 bases that match TRBD1. CDR3 length: 15 residues. From germline, CDR1 is SGDLS and CDR2 YYNGEE. V lost 3 bases and J lost 3; bases outside the gene matches: 4. The chain's CDR3 is CASSAGQGDNQPQHF. CDR3 nucleotide sequence: TGTGCCAGCAGCGCGGGACAGGGTGACAATCAGCCCCAGCATTTT.

The genes are TRBV5-5 and TRBJ2-7; D is unresolved. The V gene's germline CDR1 is SGHKS and CDR2 YYEKEE (reference sequence). The CDR3 totals 14 residues. Trimming took off 0 bases at V and 10 bases at J, with 17 bases between the two ends. The CDR3 DNA reads as TGTGCCAGCAGCTTGGCTCTAGGGTTATTCGAACAGTACTTC. Encoded protein: CASSLALGLFEQYF.

The V gene is TRBV10-3, the J gene TRBJ2-3; D perhaps matches TRBD2 (6 bases). V was shortened by 7 bases and J by 8 bases, with 19 bases between the two germline ends. Germline lookup yields CDR1 ENHRY and CDR2 SYGVKD. There are 14 residues in the CDR3. CDR3 DNA: TGTGCCATCAACCCTGAGGCTAGCGCTTCTACGCAGTATTTT. The encoded protein is CAINPEASASTQYF.

The rearrangement joins TRBV6-6 to TRBJ1-5; TRBD1 might be the D (5 bases). CDR1 and CDR2 from the germline V gene are MNHNY and SVGAGI (reference sequence). The CDR3 loop spans 14 amino acids. Trimming took 6 bases from V and 0 from J, leaving 9 bases between them. CDR3: CASSVTDSNQPQHF. In DNA, the CDR3 is TGTGCCAGCAGCGTGACAGATAGCAATCAGCCCCAGCATTTT.

The chain has TRBV11-3 and TRBJ2-5; tentative D call: TRBD1 (5 bases). V lost 8 bases and J lost 2, with 12 bases in between. The germline V gene has CDR1 SGHNT and CDR2 YENEEA. This CDR3 is 13 amino acids long. Written as DNA, the CDR3 is TGTGCCAGCTCAAGACAGACTCAAGAGACCCAGTACTTC. Its protein product is CASSRQTQETQYF.

This chain links TRBV5-4 with TRBJ1-1, with 9 bases fitting TRBD1. The CDR3 extends over 15 amino acids. Trimming at V came to 4 bases and at J to 5 bases, leaving 9 bases not matched to a gene. Germline loops: CDR1 SGHNT, CDR2 YYREEE (reference sequence). CDR3 sequence: CASSRNRGRVTEAFF. The CDR3 DNA reads TGTGCCAGCAGCCGCAACAGGGGGCGGGTGACTGAAGCTTTCTTT. Using reference TRBV5-4 and TRBJ1-1 for the parts outside the CDR3, the full variable domain is ETGVTQSPTHLIKTRGQQVTLRCSSQSGHNTVSWYQQALGQGPQFIFQYYREEENGRGNFPPRFSGLQFPNYSSELNVNALELDDSALYLCASSRNRGRVTEAFFGQGTRLTVV.

The chain is built from TRBV5-1 and TRBJ1-6; TRBD1 might be the D (6 bases). This CDR3 is built from 14 residues. Germline V lookup: CDR1 SGHRS, CDR2 YFSETQ. The V end lost 1 base, the J end lost 8 bases, and 10 bases lay between the germline ends. For the CDR3, the DNA is TGCGCCAGCAGCTTGAGACACAGGGATTCACCCCTCCACTTT. This encodes CASSLRHRDSPLHF.

This chain links TRBV11-2 with TRBJ2-7; D unclear. The CDR3 covers 11 residues. V lost 1 base to trimming and J lost 6 bases, with 4 bases between them. Germline assignment: CDR1 SGHAT and CDR2 FQNNGV. The CDR3 is CASSLVAEQYF. The CDR3 DNA reads TGTGCCAGCAGCTTAGTGGCCGAGCAGTACTTC.

This clone has more than one count but fewer than ten. The chain links TRBV7-9 to TRBJ1-1, with TRBD1 as a possible D gene (6 bases). Germline lookup yields CDR1 SEHNR and CDR2 FQNEAQ (reference sequence). This CDR3 is built from 12 residues. V shed 4 bases and J shed 10 bases, with 13 bases lying between them. CDR3 residues: CASSSLDRGAFF. The CDR3 DNA reads TGTGCCAGCAGCTCCTTGGACAGAGGAGCTTTCTTT.

This chain uses TRBV2 with TRBJ2-1, with D perhaps TRBD1 or TRBD2 (5 bases each). Germline V gives CDR1 SNHLY, CDR2 FYNNEI. Trimming left V 3 bases short and J 2 bases short, with 11 bases between. The CDR3 is 15 residues long. The CDR3 sequence is CASSDRDGAYNEQFF. In nucleotides, the CDR3 is TGTGCCAGCAGTGACCGGGACGGTGCCTACAATGAGCAGTTCTTC.

This clone was recorded only once. The V gene is TRBV10-3, the J gene TRBJ1-1; D is uncertain. CDR3 length: 14 amino acids. V dropped 6 bases and J dropped 0 bases, with 11 bases sitting between them. Germline CDR1 ENHRY, CDR2 SYGVKD. The DNA of the CDR3 is TGTGCCATCAGGGATATGACACTGAACACTGAAGCTTTCTTT. Translating gives CAIRDMTLNTEAFF.

The rearrangement joins TRBV29-1 to TRBJ2-7, with TRBD1 identical over 7 bases. V lost 7 bases and J lost 5; bases outside the gene matches: 14. CDR1 SQVTM and CDR2 ANQGSEA come from the germline V gene. The CDR3 extends over 14 amino acids. CDR3 coding DNA: TGCAGCGCCCAACCGGGACAGAACAGAGACGAGCAGTACTTC. It specifies CSAQPGQNRDEQYF.

This clone was observed a single time. CDR3 in amino acids: CASRVGSNSYGYTF. The CDR3 nucleotides read TGTGCCAGCAGGGTGGGATCAAATTCGTATGGCTACACCTTC. The chain has TRBV2 and TRBJ1-2; D gene uncertain. Germline loops: CDR1 SNHLY, CDR2 FYNNEI. The CDR3 sequence is 14 residues long. With 6 bases removed from V and 5 bases from J, the gap between germline ends came to 16 bases.